The clone carrying this T cell receptor beta chain occurred a few times. Its antigen is undetermined. One end of the junction does not line up with germline, which may come from a read error. The sample originates from a study of shared clonotypes between healthy human individuals. General study findings and limits: Tissue TCR repertoires likely differ from these blood-only repertoires. The represented genetic and exposure-history diversity was limited by the small number of donors.

Germline V gene sequence: CDR1 WNHNN, CDR2 SYGVQD (reference sequence). The CDR3 consists of 12 residues. Sorted-subset replicate PCRs used 150 to 200 ng of genomic DNA. This amount corresponded to approximately 30,000 T cell genomes. Authors' processing steps: Quality scores were absent from the junction-only immunoSEQ sequences, so filtering differed. Profiled with immunoSEQ multiplex PCR; TCRdb holds only in-frame clones, not every one. V and J calls plus clone size are reproduced from that table; the DNA served to infer D and trimming. The sample includes about 1 million clones, about 74% seen only once; the top ten take about 1.5%.

The sequence was obtained from a man aged 18 to 29 in good health. The sample taken for sequencing was memory CD4+ T cells sorted from blood. The subset is: CD45RA-negative fraction. The chain recombines TRBV10-1 with TRBJ1-2; possible D gene TRBD1, 5 bases. CDR3 residues: CARSGDGDGYTF. CDR3 coding DNA: TGCGCCAGGAGTGGGGACGGAGATGGCTACACCTTC.